This T cell receptor (beta chain) was sequenced in a study of post-analysis software for immune sequencing data. V was pared by 4 bases and J by 4 bases, with 7 bases of the junction left unmatched. CDR3 length: 15 residues. Germline CDR1 SGHRS, CDR2 YFSETQ. Unique molecular identifiers were built into the TCR beta cDNA libraries. The authors obtained about 520,000 cDNA molecules from about 0.94 to 9.7 million T cells. Via MiXCR, TCRdb re-called the PCR reads, giving one row per CDR3 protein. Among 750,000 to 950,000 distinct CDR3 sequences listed, approximately 53% were seen once. Notes on the study in general: Controls had significantly higher normalized Chao1 diversity than multiple sclerosis patients. Higher frequency in patients than in controls was seen for roughly five TRBV segments, with TRBV5-6, TRBV5-1 and TRBV20-1 among them.

Concerning this clonotype: The antigen remains unidentified.

The chain combines TRBV5-1 with TRBJ2-1; TRBD1 matches 8 bases. This sequence originates from a girl aged 10-17 years with multiple sclerosis. Sequencing was done on a sample of blood. This CDR3 reads CASSGGQALYNEQFF. In DNA, the CDR3 is TGCGCCAGCAGCGGGGGACAGGCCCTTTACAATGAGCAGTTCTTC.